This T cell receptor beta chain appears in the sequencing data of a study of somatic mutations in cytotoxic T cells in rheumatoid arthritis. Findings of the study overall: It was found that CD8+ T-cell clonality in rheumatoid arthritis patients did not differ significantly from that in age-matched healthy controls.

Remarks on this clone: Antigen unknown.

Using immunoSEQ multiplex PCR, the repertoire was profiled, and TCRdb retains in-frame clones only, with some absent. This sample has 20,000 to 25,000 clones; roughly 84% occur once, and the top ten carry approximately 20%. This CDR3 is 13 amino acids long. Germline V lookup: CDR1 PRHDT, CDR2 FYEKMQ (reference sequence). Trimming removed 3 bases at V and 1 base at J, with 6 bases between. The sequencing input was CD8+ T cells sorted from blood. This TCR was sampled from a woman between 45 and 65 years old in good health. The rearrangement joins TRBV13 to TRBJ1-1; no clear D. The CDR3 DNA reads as TGTGCCAGCAGCTTCGACGAGAACACTGAAGCTTTCTTT. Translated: CASSFDENTEAFF.